A selection of T cell receptor beta chains follows, all from one sample in a study of cytomegalovirus exposure and HLA in healthy donors. The method was immunoSEQ multiplex PCR; TCRdb's version includes in-frame clones alone and lacks a portion of them. Of about 180,000 clones listed, about 86% were seen once; the top ten hold roughly 2%. Sequencing was performed on PBMCs. These receptors all come from a woman in her twenties or thirties in good health and CMV-seronegative. CDR3s include the opening cysteine and the closing phenylalanine or tryptophan. A D gene is named only where the DNA matches it firmly. Size tells how often a clone was seen (once, few, many) or the class of an expanded clone, and some rows leave it out.

j_call d_call clone_size cdr3_length v_call cdr3_aa cdr3_nt
TRBJ1-5 TRBD1 - 19 TRBV23-1 CASSQLGTGEDYSNQPQHF TGCGCCAGCAGTCAACTCGGCACAGGGGAGGATTATAGCAATCAGCCCCAGCATTTT
TRBJ1-5 - - 17 TRBV2 CASSRRGGWGSNQPQHF TGTGCCAGCAGTAGGAGGGGGGGCTGGGGTAGCAATCAGCCCCAGCATTTT
TRBJ1-1 TRBD1 - 13 TRBV19 CAIRDRGNTEAFF TGTGCCATCCGGGACAGGGGGAACACTGAAGCTTTCTTT
TRBJ2-5 - - 13 TRBV6-1 CASSVQVQETQYF TGTGCCAGCAGTGTACAGGTTCAAGAGACCCAGTACTTC
TRBJ1-1 - - 13 TRBV27 CASSLYRNTEAFF TGTGCCAGCAGTTTATACAGAAACACTGAAGCTTTCTTT
TRBJ2-3 TRBD2 - 16 TRBV7-2 CASSLVASGGPDTQYF TGTGCCAGCAGCTTAGTGGCTAGCGGGGGGCCAGATACGCAGTATTTT
TRBJ2-6 - - 15 TRBV27 CASSLWGPGANVLTF TGTGCCAGCAGTTTGTGGGGCCCTGGGGCCAACGTCCTGACTTTC
TRBJ2-1 TRBD1 - 15 TRBV5-4 CASSPDRGSYNEQFF TGTGCCAGCAGCCCGGACAGGGGTTCCTACAATGAGCAGTTCTTC
TRBJ1-6 TRBD1 - 12 TRBV15 CATAQGSSPLHF TGTGCCACCGCACAGGGGAGCTCACCCCTCCACTTT
TRBJ1-5 TRBD1 - 15 TRBV7-9 CASSSGQVGNQPQHF TGTGCCAGCAGCTCGGGACAGGTCGGCAATCAGCCCCAGCATTTT
TRBJ2-1 TRBD2 - 18 TRBV13 CASSASLRTSGRASEQFF TGTGCCAGCAGCGCCAGTCTTCGGACTAGCGGGAGAGCGAGTGAGCAGTTCTTC
TRBJ1-1 - - 14 TRBV27 CASSLYGFNGEAFF TGTGCCAGCAGTTTGTACGGGTTTAACGGTGAAGCTTTCTTT
TRBJ1-2 - - 14 TRBV27 CASSYAERDYGYTF TGTGCCAGCAGCTACGCGGAGCGTGACTATGGCTACACCTTC
TRBJ2-7 - - 18 TRBV28 CASSFRIGKRQDLYEQYF TGTGCCAGCAGTTTTAGAATTGGGAAAAGACAGGATCTCTACGAGCAGTACTTC
TRBJ1-5 - few 15 TRBV6-1 CASSQGGVGNQPQHF TGTGCCAGCAGCCAGGGTGGGGTTGGCAATCAGCCCCAGCATTTT
TRBJ1-1 - once 16 TRBV5-6 CASSLRGPNANTEAFF TGTGCCAGCAGCTTGAGGGGCCCGAACGCGAACACTGAAGCTTTCTTT
TRBJ2-1 TRBD1 - 15 TRBV5-1 CASSYWTGRRDEQFF TGCGCCAGCAGCTATTGGACAGGGCGGAGGGATGAGCAGTTCTTC
TRBJ2-7 - once 15 TRBV29-1 CSVAGGAGPSYEQYF TGCAGCGTTGCGGGCGGCGCGGGGCCAAGCTACGAGCAGTACTTC
TRBJ2-5 TRBD1 - 14 TRBV5-4 CASSWTGGRETQYF TGTGCCAGCAGCTGGACAGGGGGGAGAGAGACCCAGTACTTC
TRBJ1-5 - - 14 TRBV21-1 CASSIREGNQPQHF TGTGCCAGCAGCATCAGGGAAGGTAATCAGCCCCAGCATTTT
TRBJ2-2 - - 14 TRBV5-1 CASSLAGMGGELFF TGCGCCAGCAGCTTGGCAGGGATGGGCGGGGAGCTGTTTTTT
TRBJ2-2 - - 14 TRBV5-1 CASRDRINTGELFF TGCGCCAGCAGAGACAGGATAAACACCGGGGAGCTGTTTTTT
TRBJ2-7 - - 15 TRBV7-2 CASSLGPGVSYEQYF TGTGCCAGCAGCTTAGGTCCGGGAGTCTCCTACGAGCAGTACTTC
TRBJ2-7 TRBD1 - 17 TRBV18 CASSPQDSGTGTYEQYF TGTGCCAGCTCACCGCAAGACTCCGGGACAGGGACCTACGAGCAGTACTTC
TRBJ2-7 - - 16 TRBV5-6 CASSLPEGRGAYEQYF TGTGCCAGCAGCCTTCCGGAGGGCCGGGGCGCCTACGAGCAGTACTTC
TRBJ2-7 TRBD1 - 14 TRBV28 CASSSPTGGYEQYF TGTGCCAGCAGTTCCCCGACAGGGGGCTACGAGCAGTACTTC
TRBJ2-3 TRBD1 once 16 TRBV19 CASSISPTGGFDTQYF TGTGCCAGTAGTATCAGTCCGACAGGGGGATTCGATACGCAGTATTTT